This is a list of T cell receptor beta chains from one sample in a study of tumor-infiltrating lymphocytes in primary liver carcinoma. Via MiXCR, TCRdb re-called the multiplex PCR reads, giving one row per CDR3 protein. The sample contains 310,000 or so distinct CDR3 sequences, 50% to 75% of which appear only once. Sequencing was performed on peripheral blood. The receptors originated from a woman aged 25 to 39 with primary liver carcinoma and hepatitis B virus infection. Both conserved end residues are part of each CDR3. A D gene is named only where the DNA matches it firmly. Clone size is stated in some rows and not others, as once, few, many or a class when expanded.

size	V	D	J	DNA	CDR3
-	TRBV11-1	-	TRBJ2-7	TGTGCCAGCAGCTTAATTGGCTCTAGGGAGCAGTATTTC	CASSLIGSREQYF
-	TRBV13	TRBD1	TRBJ2-1	TGTGCCAGCAGCCCTGGGACAGTCTACAATGAGCAGTTCTTC	CASSPGTVYNEQFF
many	TRBV11-3	TRBD1	TRBJ2-1	TGTGCCAGCAGCTCGCAGGGGGCCGGCTACAATGAGCAGTTCTTC	CASSSQGAGYNEQFF
many	TRBV11-3	-	TRBJ2-3	TGTGCCAGCAGGTTCACAGATACGCAGTATTTT	CASRFTDTQYF
-	TRBV7-8	-	TRBJ2-1	TGTGCCAGCAGCCTAGGGGGAGCGGAGGATGAGCAGTTCTTC	CASSLGGAEDEQFF
-	TRBV5-6	-	TRBJ2-7	TGTGCCAGCAGCTTGGGATCTCCTCCTGAGCAGTACTTC	CASSLGSPPEQYF
many	TRBV4-2	-	TRBJ1-5	TGTGCCAGCAGCCAAGATATGACATTGGATCAGCCCCAGCATTTT	CASSQDMTLDQPQHF
many	TRBV6-6	TRBD1	TRBJ2-7	TGTGCCAGCAGGACGGGACAGACCTACGAGCAGTACTTC	CASRTGQTYEQYF
many	TRBV29-1	-	TRBJ2-1	TGCAGCGTTGAAGGACGGGCCTACAATGAGCAGTTCTTC	CSVEGRAYNEQFF
-	TRBV11-3	-	TRBJ1-5	TGTGCCAGCAGCCCCACCATGGAGCGGGTGACAGATACGCAGCATTTT	CASSPTMERVTDTQHF
-	TRBV12-3/TRBV12-4	TRBD2	TRBJ2-3	TGTGCCAGCAGTTTAAGAGCGGGAAAGGGCACAGATACGCAGTATTTT	CASSLRAGKGTDTQYF
-	TRBV5-1	TRBD2	TRBJ2-2	TGCGCCAGCAGCTTGGGACTAGCGGGGACCGGGGAGCTGTTTTTT	CASSLGLAGTGELFF
-	TRBV4-2	-	TRBJ2-5	TGTGCCAGCAGCCAAGTGGGGACACAAGGGACCCAGTACTTC	CASSQVGTQGTQYF
many	TRBV6-2/TRBV6-3	-	TRBJ1-5	TGTGCCAGCAGCTTCACGACAAGGGCTCAGCCCCAGCATTTT	CASSFTTRAQPQHF
few	TRBV28	TRBD1	TRBJ2-7	TGTGCCAGCAGAGGGGACAGCTACGAGCAGTACTTC	CASRGDSYEQYF
-	TRBV5-8	-	TRBJ1-3	TGTGTCAGCAGCCTCTCCGAGAGATACACCATATATTTT	CVSSLSERYTIYF
few	TRBV12-3/TRBV12-4	TRBD2	TRBJ2-3	TGTGCCAGCAGTTTACGCGTCGTCCTAGCGGAGAGACGGAGCACAGATACGCAGTATTTT	CASSLRVVLAERRSTDTQYF
once	TRBV6-5	-	TRBJ1-2	TGTGCCAGCAGTTACAAATTGGGCGGTAACTATGGCTACACCTTC	CASSYKLGGNYGYTF